Listed here are 6 T cell receptor beta chains from one sample, sequenced in a study of intratumoral heterogeneity in liver cancer. The assay was immunoSEQ multiplex PCR, and TCRdb's table has in-frame clones only and misses some. The sample yields some 21,000 clones, roughly 66% seen once. The starting material was tumor-adjacent normal tissue, obtained before any cancer treatment. These TCRs come from a woman aged 70 to 79 with hepatocellular carcinoma.

There are a few counts of this clone. The chain combines TRBV30 with TRBJ1-3, with 7 bases identical to TRBD1. CDR1 and CDR2 from the germline V gene are GTSNPN and SVGIG (reference sequence). With V trimmed by 1 base and J by 0 bases, 6 bases remained unmatched. The CDR3 sequence is 16 residues long. The CDR3: CAWSALGQFSGNTIYF. CDR3 nucleotide sequence: TGTGCCTGGAGTGCCCTGGGACAGTTCTCTGGAAACACCATATATTTT.

This chain connects TRBV9 to TRBJ1-1; D might be TRBD1 (6 bases). The V end was cut by 4 bases, the J end by 3 bases, with 13 bases between. The CDR3 loop spans 14 amino acids. Germline V lookup: CDR1 SGDLS, CDR2 YYNGEE. CDR3 in DNA: TGTGCCAGCAGCCCAAACTCAGGGGACACTGAAGCTTTCTTT. Protein: CASSPNSGDTEAFF.

V usage is TRBV12-3 or TRBV12-4 and J usage is TRBJ1-1, with D uncertain. V dropped 1 base and J dropped 1 base, with 1 base sitting between them. This CDR3 has 12 amino acids. Here the CDR3 DNA reads TGTGCCAGCAGTTTAGGGAACACTGAAGCTTTCTTT. Translated: CASSLGNTEAFF.

The rearrangement joins TRBV30 to TRBJ2-2; D remains unclear. There are 11 residues in the CDR3. Germline CDR1 GTSNPN, CDR2 SVGIG (reference sequence). V lost 0 bases and J 6 bases, leaving 2 bases between the germline ends. The CDR3 sequence: CAWSVPGELFF. CDR3 bases: TGTGCCTGGAGTGTTCCCGGGGAGCTGTTTTTT.

This clone was counted a single time. This chain links TRBV18 with TRBJ1-4; unclear D gene. Germline V CDR1 and CDR2: KGHSH, LQKENI. V dropped 3 bases and J dropped 5 bases, with 4 bases sitting between them. CDR3 length: 12 amino acids. The CDR3 is CASSPQNEKLFF. The CDR3, as DNA: TGTGCCAGCTCACCCCAAAATGAAAAACTGTTTTTT. The full variable domain, in which reference TRBV18 and TRBJ1-4 provide the parts outside the CDR3, is NAGVMQNPRHLVRRRGQEARLRCSPMKGHSHVYWYRQLPEEGLKFMVYLQKENIIDESGMPKERFSAEFPKEGPSILRIQQVVRGDSAAYFCASSPQNEKLFFGSGTQLSVL.

This clone is termed medium-sized. The chain couples TRBV28 to TRBJ1-6; D call uncertain. The CDR3 runs to 15 residues. Germline-derived CDR1 and CDR2 are MDHEN and SYDVKM. V lost 5 bases and J 1 base, leaving 9 bases between the germline ends. The DNA of the CDR3 is TGTGCCAGCAGTACCGGACCATCCTATAATTCACCCCTCCACTTT. It is translated as CASSTGPSYNSPLHF.